A single count supports the clone carrying this TCR beta chain. Its specificity is unknown. The sample is drawn from a study of shared clonotypes between healthy human individuals. Source study methods: Filtering differed for immunoSEQ, which gave only junction sequences without quality scores. Profiled with immunoSEQ multiplex PCR; TCRdb holds only in-frame clones, not every one. The V and J calls and clone size are taken from that table; D and trimming were inferred from the DNA. This table holds around 1,900,000 clones, around 93% found once. CD45RO-negative CD8 cells positively selected for CCR7 made up the naive population, which excluded terminally differentiated effector memory CD45RA+ cells. General study points: Rarefaction showed that sequencing of sorted subsets was incomplete (despite large depth).

Germline lookup yields CDR1 SQVTM and CDR2 ANQGSEA. CDR3 length: 12 residues. The V gene end was trimmed by 5 bases and the J gene end by 5 bases; junction bases not matched to a gene: 5. The sample consisted of naive CD8+ T cells from PBMCs. The receptor's source is a man younger than 35 in good health. Some clones in this sample may be carry-over from other donors' samples. This chain links TRBV29-1 with TRBJ2-5; 7 bases align to TRBD1. The CDR3 loop is CSVWGQTETQYF. CDR3 coding DNA: TGCAGCGTTTGGGGACAGACGGAGACCCAGTACTTC.